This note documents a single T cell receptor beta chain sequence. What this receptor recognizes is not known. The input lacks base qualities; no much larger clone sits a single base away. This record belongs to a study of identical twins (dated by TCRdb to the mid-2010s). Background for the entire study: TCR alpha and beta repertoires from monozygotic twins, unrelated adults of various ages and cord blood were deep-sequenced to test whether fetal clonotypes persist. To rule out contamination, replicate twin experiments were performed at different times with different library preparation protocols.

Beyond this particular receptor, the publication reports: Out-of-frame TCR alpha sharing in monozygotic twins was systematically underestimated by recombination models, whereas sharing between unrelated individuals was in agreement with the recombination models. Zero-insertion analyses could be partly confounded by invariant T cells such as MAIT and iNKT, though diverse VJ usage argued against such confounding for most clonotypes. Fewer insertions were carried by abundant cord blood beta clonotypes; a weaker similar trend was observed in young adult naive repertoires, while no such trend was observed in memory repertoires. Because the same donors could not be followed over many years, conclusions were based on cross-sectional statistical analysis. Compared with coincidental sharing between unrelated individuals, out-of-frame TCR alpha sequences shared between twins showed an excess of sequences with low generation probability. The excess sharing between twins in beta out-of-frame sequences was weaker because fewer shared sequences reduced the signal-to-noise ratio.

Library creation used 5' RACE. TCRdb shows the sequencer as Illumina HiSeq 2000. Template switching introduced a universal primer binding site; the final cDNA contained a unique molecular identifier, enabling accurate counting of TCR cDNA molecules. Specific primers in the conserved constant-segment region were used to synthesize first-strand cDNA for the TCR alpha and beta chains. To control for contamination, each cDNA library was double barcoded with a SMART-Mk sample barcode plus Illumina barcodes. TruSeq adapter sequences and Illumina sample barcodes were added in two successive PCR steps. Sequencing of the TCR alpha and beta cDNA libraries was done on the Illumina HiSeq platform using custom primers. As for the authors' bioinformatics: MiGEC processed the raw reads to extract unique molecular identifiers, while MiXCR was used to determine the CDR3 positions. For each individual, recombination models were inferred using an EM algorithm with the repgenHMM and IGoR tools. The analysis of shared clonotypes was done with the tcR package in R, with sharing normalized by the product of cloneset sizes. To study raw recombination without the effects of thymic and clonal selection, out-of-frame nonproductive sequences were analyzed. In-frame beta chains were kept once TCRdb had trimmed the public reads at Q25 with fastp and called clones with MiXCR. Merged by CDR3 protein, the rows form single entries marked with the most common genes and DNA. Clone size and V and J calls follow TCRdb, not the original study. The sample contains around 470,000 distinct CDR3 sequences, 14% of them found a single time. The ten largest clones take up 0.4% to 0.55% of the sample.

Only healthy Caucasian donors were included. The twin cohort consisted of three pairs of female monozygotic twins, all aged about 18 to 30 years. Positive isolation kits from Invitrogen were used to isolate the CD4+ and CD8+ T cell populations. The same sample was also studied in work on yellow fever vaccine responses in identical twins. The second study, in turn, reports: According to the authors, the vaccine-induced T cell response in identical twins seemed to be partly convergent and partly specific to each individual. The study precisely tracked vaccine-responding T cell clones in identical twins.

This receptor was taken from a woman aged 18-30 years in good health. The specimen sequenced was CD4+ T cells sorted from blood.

The CDR3 in this case is CASSLEGTLSTDTQYF. The base sequence is TGTGCCAGCAGCTTAGAGGGAACGCTCAGCACAGATACGCAGTATTTT. The chain is made from TRBV7-2 and TRBJ2-3, with no confidently assigned D gene. Trimming costs V 1 base and J 0 bases, and their ends lie 11 bases apart. CDR1 SGHTA and CDR2 FQGNSA were looked up in the germline V gene. The CDR3 measures 16 amino acids from cysteine to phenylalanine. Here the CDR3 DNA is all that survives: 48 bases in frame from base 1.